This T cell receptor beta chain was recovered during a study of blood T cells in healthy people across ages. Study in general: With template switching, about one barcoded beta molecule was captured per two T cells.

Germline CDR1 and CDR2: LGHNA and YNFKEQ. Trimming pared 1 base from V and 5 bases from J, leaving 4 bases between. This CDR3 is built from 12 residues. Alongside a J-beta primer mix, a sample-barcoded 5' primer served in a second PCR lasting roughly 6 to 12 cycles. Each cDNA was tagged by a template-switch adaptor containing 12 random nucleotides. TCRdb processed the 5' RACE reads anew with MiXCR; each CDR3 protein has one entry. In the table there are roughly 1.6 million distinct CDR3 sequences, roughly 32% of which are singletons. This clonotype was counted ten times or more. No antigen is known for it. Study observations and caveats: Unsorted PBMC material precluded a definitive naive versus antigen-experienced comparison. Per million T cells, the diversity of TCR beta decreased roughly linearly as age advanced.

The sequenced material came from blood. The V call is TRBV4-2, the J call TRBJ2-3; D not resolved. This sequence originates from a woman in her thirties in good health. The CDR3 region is CASSQVKDTQYF. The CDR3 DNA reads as TGTGCCAGCAGCCAAGTTAAAGATACGCAGTATTTT.